The rows below give T cell receptor beta chains drawn from one sample of a study of cytotoxic CD8 clonotypes in ibrutinib-treated CLL. Some clones are missing from TCRdb's copy, which holds only in-frame ones; the method was immunoSEQ multiplex PCR. The table has about 310,000 clones, 70% to 80% seen once; the top ten hold 6.5% to 8.5%. The source was PBMCs, collected before ibrutinib treatment. These receptors were collected from a human donor with chronic lymphocytic leukemia. Each CDR3 is given without its conserved first and last residue.

v_gene,CDR3aa
TRBV27,ASSSYGEQY
TRBV5-1,ASSPTANPYNEQF
TRBV2,ASKLNFRTEAF
TRBV6-1,ASSGSGNRNQPQH
TRBV18,ASSPGTGGRGYEQY
TRBV7-2,ASSLYRDGYGYT
TRBV6-5,ASSLAPSGNTIY
TRBV5-5,ASRRSPDHEQY
TRBV5-1,ASSLGQGNEQY
TRBV6-5,ASTGIGTIY
TRBV15,ATSRDLREPQH
TRBV9,ASSPGLAFYNEQF
TRBV7-9,ASSLPRGDEQY
TRBV5-1,ASSSGAVTVNIQY
TRBV7-2,ASSFGAGANVLT
TRBV10-3,AISDRDNQNYEQY
TRBV28,ASSLYNEQF
TRBV23-1,ASTPMSKGPNTEAF